These 11 T cell receptor beta chains share one sample of origin, sequenced in a study of tumor-infiltrating lymphocytes in primary liver carcinoma. Unsorted whole blood yielded the blood RNA, and germline DNA was also extracted. With approximately 500 ng total RNA as template and a constant-region primer, TCR beta cDNA was made. Employing slightly modified ARM-PCR, three nested multiplex PCR rounds were run, and these gave rise to the TCR beta libraries. Both of the initial two PCR rounds ran for 10 cycles and employed TRBV1-TRBV30 forward primers alongside a C-beta reverse primer. TCRdb recomputed calls from the multiplex PCR reads with MiXCR, one row per CDR3 protein. Of about 300,000 distinct CDR3 sequences in the sample, about 62% were seen once. The sample taken for sequencing was peripheral blood. These receptors were obtained from a man between 40 and 49 years old with primary liver carcinoma and hepatitis B virus infection.

In the case of this clonotype: A single base separates this from a much larger clone, so it may be a read error. V is TRBV14 and J is TRBJ2-1, with 8 bases matching TRBD1. Germline-derived CDR1 and CDR2 are SGHDN and FVKESK. The trim removed 5 bases at V and 7 bases at J, leaving 13 bases unmatched. This CDR3 is built from 16 residues. CDR3 nucleotide sequence: TGTGCCAGCAGCTCCCCGGTACGGCAGGGGGCGAATGAGCAGTTCTTC. Its translation: CASSSPVRQGANEQFF. Looking up the rest from reference TRBV14 and TRBJ2-1 gives the full variable domain: EAGVTQFPSHSVIEKGQTVTLRCDPISGHDNLYWYRRVMGKEIKFLLHFVKESKQDESGMPNNRFLAERTGGTYSTLKVQPAELEDSGVYFCASSSPVRQGANEQFFGPGTRLTVL.

Regarding this clonotype: A clone one base away is much larger, so this may be a read error. The rearrangement joins TRBV6-5 to TRBJ2-3, with D perhaps TRBD1 (5 bases). CDR3 length: 16 residues. In germline, CDR1 is MNHEY, CDR2 SVGAGI. The CDR3 loop reads CASSYSPSESTGTQYF. For the CDR3, the DNA is TGTGCCAGCAGTTACTCTCCCAGCGAGAGCACAGGTACGCAGTATTTT.

The genes are TRBV21-1 and TRBJ2-1. TRBV21-1 is designated a pseudogene. The CDR3 contains 15 residues. CDR3 DNA sequence: TGTGCCAGTAACTTTAGCTTAGTTCTTAACGATGAGCAGTCCTTC. Its translation: CASNFSLVLNDEQSF.

This clonotype appeared a few times. The V and J genes are TRBV7-8 and TRBJ2-7; 7 bases match TRBD1. CDR3 length: 15 residues. The V gene's germline CDR1 is SGHVS and CDR2 FQNEAQ. The trim removed 4 bases at V and 0 bases at J, leaving 6 bases unmatched. The CDR3 coding sequence is TGTGCCAGCAGCTCGGACAGGATTAGCTCCTACGAGCAGTACTTC. This translates into CASSSDRISSYEQYF.

As to this clonotype: A much larger clone differs from this one at a single base, so this may be a read error. The CDR3 is CSGDNSNTGGLFF. CDR3 in DNA: TGCAGCGGAGATAATTCGAACACCGGGGGGCTGTTTTTT. This chain links TRBV29-1 with TRBJ2-2; D is possibly TRBD2 (6 bases). The length of the CDR3 is 13 residues. Germline CDR1 is SQVTM and CDR2 is ANQGSEA.

This clonotype occurred once. Possible read error: a much larger clone is one base away. The genes are TRBV12-3 or TRBV12-4 and TRBJ2-2, with a possible D match to TRBD2 (5 bases). The CDR3 spans 15 residues. CDR3 coding DNA: TGTGCCAACAGTCCGGACTGGATGGGGACCGGGGAGCTGTTTTTT. It is translated as CANSPDWMGTGELFF.

J is TRBJ2-1 and V is TRBV5-8; D is possibly TRBD2 (5 bases). The CDR3 has 14 residues. The germline gives CDR1 SGHTS, CDR2 YDEGEE. The V end lost 9 bases, the J end lost 5 bases, and 18 bases lay between the germline ends. CDR3 amino acids: CANTEERWNNEQFF. The DNA for the CDR3 is TGTGCCAACACGGAGGAGAGGTGGAACAATGAGCAGTTCTTC. Drawing the rest from reference TRBV5-8 and TRBJ2-1, the complete variable domain is EAGVTQSPTHLIKTRGQQATLRCSPISGHTSVYWYQQALGLGLQFLLWYDEGEERNRGNFPPRFSGRQFPNYSSELNVNALELEDSALYLCANTEERWNNEQFFGPGTRLTVL.

A single count supports this clonotype. A much more abundant neighbour one base away suggests this may be a read error. V gene TRBV6-5 combines with J gene TRBJ2-7, with D possibly matching TRBD2 (7 bases). CDR3 length: 17 residues. Germline-derived CDR1 and CDR2 are MNHEY and SVGAGI. The CDR3 loop reads CTSSFSGAAGASYEQYF. The CDR3 coding sequence is TGTACCAGCAGTTTCTCAGGGGCGGCGGGAGCCTCCTACGAGCAGTACTTC.

Regarding this clonotype: It may be a read error: a sequence one base away is much more abundant. J is TRBJ2-1 and V is TRBV29-1, with unresolved D. The CDR3 is 13 amino acids. Germline loops: CDR1 SQVTM, CDR2 ANQGSEA. CDR3 in DNA: TGCAGCGTTGACCGTACACAAGGGAATGAGCGGTTCTTC. This translates into CSVDRTQGNERFF.

On this clonotype itself: With a much larger clone just one base away, this may be a read error. This chain links TRBV6-2 or TRBV6-3 with TRBJ1-5; D not resolved. Germline V gene sequence: CDR1 MNHEY, CDR2 SVGEGT. This CDR3 has 14 residues. The V and J ends lost 6 bases and 2 bases respectively, with 11 bases between them. This CDR3 is CASRSSWGNQPQHF. The CDR3 region has the DNA TGTGCCAGCAGGAGTTCATGGGGCAATCAGCCCCAGCATTTT.

This clonotype was counted between two and nine times. The V call is TRBV12-3 or TRBV12-4, the J call TRBJ2-7, with D tentatively TRBD1 or TRBD2 (5 bases each). The CDR3 has 14 residues. With 7 bases removed from V and 2 bases from J, the gap between germline ends came to 15 bases. CDR3 bases: TGTGCCAGCACTAGGGGAGTAGTGGCCTACGAGCAGTACTTC. This sequence encodes CASTRGVVAYEQYF.